The clone carrying this TCR beta chain was seen once. This entry comes from a study of blood T cell repertoires in COVID-19. Study context: The United States, Italy and Spain supplied acute and convalescent COVID-19 samples. In each case, the material was cDNA or gDNA derived from T cells, B-cell-depleted T cells, or PBMCs.

Original data processing: Amplification of reference gene primers was used by the study to estimate nucleated cell counts. Assay used: immunoSEQ multiplex PCR; TCRdb lists only in-frame clones, some missing. Clone size and V and J calls were adopted from that table, with D and trimming inferred from the DNA. The sample shows about 160,000 clones, about 80% of them seen only once. The V and J ends lost 4 bases and 6 bases, in that order; junction bases with no gene match: 9. CDR3 length: 16 amino acids. CDR1 is LGHDT and CDR2 is YNNKEL in the germline V gene (reference sequence). The origin of this receptor is a man in his sixties or seventies with acute or convalescent COVID-19. The chain combines TRBV3-1 (or the pseudogene TRBV3-2) with TRBJ2-3; TRBD2 matches at 11 bases. The sequenced material came from peripheral blood. The CDR3 nucleotides are TGTGCCAGCAGCCGCGCTACTAGCGGGAGTTGGGATACGCAGTATTTT. It yields the protein CASSRATSGSWDTQYF.